The T cell receptor (beta chain) described here comes from a study of cytomegalovirus exposure and HLA in healthy donors. The germline V gene encodes CDR1 SGHTA and CDR2 FQGNSA. V gave up 4 bases and J gave up 5 bases; unmatched junction bases: 7. The CDR3 contains 14 residues. About this clone itself: Its antigen is not identified.

PCR employed 60 Vbeta and 13 Jbeta primers. Repertoires were generated with immunoSEQ multiplex PCR, while TCRdb's copy carries only in-frame clones and drops some. The table includes roughly 100,000 clones, approximately 83% detected once. Study conclusions and caveats: A later analysis associated around 17,000 TCR beta sequences with HLA alleles at a 0.05 false discovery rate. Later analysis reportedly placed an Asian-associated ancestry cluster below the roughly 690-donor mean in N-insertions. In an earlier analysis, about 87% or about 30%: the productive usage of most TCR beta V segments.

This sequence joins TRBV7-2 and TRBJ1-1, with TRBD1 identical over 7 bases. The specimen was PBMCs. The source of this sequence is a young man in good health and CMV-seronegative. The CDR3 reads CASSSTGVKTEAFF. For the CDR3, the DNA is TGTGCCAGCAGCTCCACAGGGGTTAAGACTGAAGCTTTCTTT. Based on the CDR3 plus reference TRBV7-2 and TRBJ1-1, the full variable domain is GAGVSQSPSNKVTEKGKDVELRCDPISGHTALYWYRQSLGQGLEFLIYFQGNSAPDKSGLPSDRFSAERTGGSVSTLTIQRTQQEDSAVYLCASSSTGVKTEAFFGQGTRLTVV.